This TCR beta chain was retrieved from a study of CD8 T cells in ankylosing spondylitis (dated by TCRdb to 2015 to 2018). Describing the broader study: The study set out to find disease-linked TCR variants by profiling T cell receptor beta repertoires in ankylosing spondylitis patients and healthy donors. The full study cohort was made up of 20 to 25 ankylosing spondylitis patients and 108 healthy donors. Peripheral blood was sampled, and synovial fluid was additionally collected from ankylosing spondylitis patients.

Sequenced on an Illumina HiSeq 2500. Quantitative 5'-RACE with molecular barcodes was used to prepare TCR beta libraries. The source study handled its data this way. To identify disease-linked TCR variants, a new computational method was used, one built on a probabilistic model of VDJ rearrangement. TCRdb handled the public reads itself, with Q25 trimming in fastp and clone calling in MiXCR, and kept productive beta chains. Rows with one shared CDR3 protein collapse into an entry with the most common genes and DNA. The V and J calls and clone size come from TCRdb's table, not from the authors' own analysis. This sample is represented by about 360,000 distinct CDR3 sequences; about 20% of them were singletons. The ten largest clonotypes hold roughly 13% of the sample. The study at large found these results: The disease-linked clones had a CD8+ phenotype and were found at relatively low frequencies in peripheral blood. The disease-linked clones were reported as significantly enriched in matched synovial fluid samples from ankylosing spondylitis patients. Some motif variants had previously been reported in the synovial fluid and blood of reactive arthritis patients, which suggests shared mechanisms of disease initiation. A TCR beta motif of 8 or 9 highly homologous amino acid variants appeared characteristic of blood from ankylosing spondylitis patients.

This clonotype was found a few times. Its antigen is unknown. No base quality values were provided; no much bigger clone lies one nucleotide off. Counted from cysteine to phenylalanine, this CDR3 has 13 amino acids. This entry keeps only the CDR3 DNA: 39 bases, framed from base 1. CDR1 and CDR2 are read off the germline V gene as MGHRA and YSYEKL. V is clipped by 1 base and J by 9 bases, and the sequence between their germline boundaries is 7 bases long. Sequenced: blood, either unsorted or a sorted T cell fraction (not recorded which). The sequence derives from a male donor with ankylosing spondylitis or in good health (not recorded which). This sequence uses TRBV4-1 and TRBJ1-6; the D gene cannot be resolved reliably. The CDR3 region reads CASSQVIRSPLHF. The DNA sequence is given as TGCGCCAGCAGCCAAGTAATTCGTTCACCCCTCCACTTT.